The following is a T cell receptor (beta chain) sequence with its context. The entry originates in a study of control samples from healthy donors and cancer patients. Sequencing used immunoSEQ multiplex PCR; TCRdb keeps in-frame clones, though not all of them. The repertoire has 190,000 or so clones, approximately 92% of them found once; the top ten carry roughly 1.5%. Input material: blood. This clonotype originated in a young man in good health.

The CDR3 sequence: CASPQPWFGSETQYF. CDR3 nucleotide sequence: TGTGCCAGTCCCCAGCCGTGGTTTGGTTCGGAGACCCAGTACTTC. V and J are TRBV5-3 and TRBJ2-5; D gene unclear. TRBV5-3 has ORF status, its function being uncertain. The CDR3 extends over 15 amino acids. V gave up 8 bases and J gave up 5 bases, with 22 bases separating them.